A single sample is the source of the 12 T cell receptor beta chains below, sequenced in a study of early T cells in non-severe SARS-CoV-2 infection. One entry per CDR3 protein results from TCRdb running MiXCR on the 5' RACE reads. The table records fewer than 85,000 distinct CDR3 sequences, roughly an eighth of them present only once. The specimen was whole blood. The receptors derive from an adult who was a healthcare worker with PCR-confirmed SARS-CoV-2 infection or an uninfected control (not recorded which).

This clonotype appeared many times. This chain uses TRBV2 with TRBJ1-2; no clear D. The CDR3 runs 14 residues. In germline, CDR1 is SNHLY, CDR2 FYNNEI. Deletions cut 3 bases from V and 4 bases from J, with 12 bases between. In DNA, the CDR3 is TGTGCCAGCAGTGAGATACCAGATACCTATGGCTACACCTTC. Translating gives CASSEIPDTYGYTF.

This clonotype has ten or more counts. The V gene is TRBV30, the J gene TRBJ2-1, with TRBD1 as a possible D gene (7 bases). Trimming shortened V by 4 bases and J by 0 bases, and 10 bases separated the two germline ends. Germline CDR1 GTSNPN, CDR2 SVGIG (reference sequence). This CDR3 comprises 14 residues. In DNA, the CDR3 is TGTGCCTGGACCCAGGGGGGCTCCTACAATGAGCAGTTCTTC. This gives the protein CAWTQGGSYNEQFF. Variable domain in full (rest from reference TRBV30 and TRBJ2-1): SQTIHQWPATLVQPVGSPLSLECTVEGTSNPNLYWYRQAAGRGLQLLFYSVGIGQISSEVPQNLSASRPQDRQFILSSKKLLLSDSGFYLCAWTQGGSYNEQFFGPGTRLTVL.

This clonotype was counted ten times or more. The chain links TRBV19 to TRBJ2-6; the match to TRBD1 covers 8 bases. The germline V gene has CDR1 LNHDA and CDR2 SQIVND (reference sequence). CDR3 length equals 15 residues. The J segment lost 2 bases and the V segment lost 5 bases, leaving 2 bases of the junction unmatched. The CDR3 loop reads CASSAQGAGANVLTF. Written as DNA, the CDR3 is TGTGCCAGTAGTGCACAGGGGGCTGGGGCCAACGTCCTGACTTTC.

The V gene is TRBV6-6, the J gene TRBJ2-6; unclear D gene. V was clipped by 3 bases and J by 4 bases, with 4 bases between them. This CDR3 contains 13 residues. Germline V gives CDR1 MNHNY, CDR2 SVGAGI (reference sequence). In nucleotides, the CDR3 is TGTGCCAGCAGTTATTACGGGGCCAACGTCCTGACTTTC. Its translation is CASSYYGANVLTF.

This clonotype was seen many times. The genes are TRBV20-1 and TRBJ2-1, with 7 bases aligning to TRBD2. Germline V lookup: CDR1 DFQATT, CDR2 SNEGSKA (reference sequence). Unmatched junction bases numbered 8, after V lost 2 bases and J lost 10 bases. This CDR3 is built from 13 residues. CDR3: CSARRGSSQEQFF. The CDR3 nucleotides read TGCAGTGCTAGACGCGGGAGTTCCCAAGAGCAGTTCTTC.

This clonotype showed up many times. The V call is TRBV2, the J call TRBJ2-5; D perhaps matches TRBD2 (7 bases). The CDR3 loop spans 15 amino acids. V lost 0 bases and J 4 bases, leaving 12 bases between the germline ends. CDR1 and CDR2 (germline): SNHLY, FYNNEI. The DNA for the CDR3 is TGTGCCAGCAGTGAAGCGCGGGGGCGAGGAGAGACCCAGTACTTC. Its protein is CASSEARGRGETQYF.

This clonotype occurred many times. This chain uses TRBV28 with TRBJ1-2; D is uncertain. This CDR3 contains 14 residues. Trimming took off 4 bases at V and 0 bases at J, with 9 bases between the two ends. Per the germline V gene, CDR1 is MDHEN and CDR2 is SYDVKM. The CDR3 loop is CASSWEASNYGYTF. CDR3 sequence (DNA): TGTGCCAGCAGTTGGGAAGCTTCTAACTATGGCTACACCTTC.

In this sample, this clonotype turned up a few times. The rearrangement uses TRBV7-2 and TRBJ2-1, with D maybe TRBD2 (5 bases). The V gene lost 5 bases and the J gene lost 0 bases, with 11 bases spanning the gap. This CDR3 contains 15 residues. Germline V CDR1 and CDR2: SGHTA, FQGNSA. CDR3 sequence reads: CASSPAASSYNEQFF. For the CDR3, the DNA is TGTGCCAGCAGCCCAGCGGCTAGCTCCTACAATGAGCAGTTCTTC.

In this sample, this clonotype turned up many times. The rearrangement joins TRBV23-1 to TRBJ1-5, with a tentative D call TRBD1 (5 bases). TRBV23-1 is treated as an ORF (open reading frame) with a function not yet certain. Trimming removed 0 bases at V and 3 bases at J, with 9 bases between. This CDR3 is 15 amino acids long. Written as DNA, the CDR3 is TGCGCCAGCAGTCAATCTGGGGCGGTCAATCAGCCCCAGCATTTT. Encoded protein: CASSQSGAVNQPQHF.

Many counts were recorded for this clonotype. This chain connects TRBV3-1 to TRBJ2-5; D gene uncertain. The V and J ends lost 6 bases and 0 bases respectively, with 5 bases between them. This CDR3 comprises 12 residues. CDR1 is LGHDT, CDR2 YNNKEL, per germline (reference sequence). CDR3 nucleotide sequence: TGTGCCAGCAGTTCGTACCAAGAGACCCAGTACTTC. Translated, it gives CASSSYQETQYF.

This clonotype was seen at least ten times. The chain is built from TRBV29-1 and TRBJ2-5; TRBD1 agrees at 8 bases. Trimming at V came to 6 bases and at J to 3 bases, leaving 9 bases not matched to a gene. This CDR3 region has 14 residues. Germline V gene sequence: CDR1 SQVTM, CDR2 ANQGSEA. CDR3 nucleotide sequence: TGCAGCGTAGGGGACAGGCCAAGGGAAGAGACCCAGTACTTC. Its translation is CSVGDRPREETQYF.

This clonotype was picked up many times. V usage is TRBV5-6 and J usage is TRBJ2-7; no clear D gene. The CDR3 covers 12 residues. CDR1 and CDR2 (germline): SGHDT, YYEEEE. V was shortened by 0 bases and J by 6 bases, with 7 bases between the two germline ends. The CDR3 DNA reads as TGTGCCAGCAGCTTGGGGCTGTCCGAGCAGTACTTC. This encodes CASSLGLSEQYF. Full variable domain (missing parts from reference TRBV5-6 and TRBJ2-7): DAGVTQSPTHLIKTRGQQVTLRCSPKSGHDTVSWYQQALGQGPQFIFQYYEEEERQRGNFPDRFSGHQFPNYSSELNVNALLLGDSALYLCASSLGLSEQYFGPGTRLTVT.